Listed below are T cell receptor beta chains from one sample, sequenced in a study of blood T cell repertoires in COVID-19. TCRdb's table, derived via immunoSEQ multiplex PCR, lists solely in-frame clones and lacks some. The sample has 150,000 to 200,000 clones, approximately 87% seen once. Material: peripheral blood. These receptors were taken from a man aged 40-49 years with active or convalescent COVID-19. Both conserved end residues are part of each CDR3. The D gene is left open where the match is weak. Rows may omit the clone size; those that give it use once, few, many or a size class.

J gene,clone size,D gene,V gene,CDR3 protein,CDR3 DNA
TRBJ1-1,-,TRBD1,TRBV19,CASSPTGESLAFF,TGTGCCAGTAGCCCTACAGGGGAGTCCCTAGCTTTCTTT
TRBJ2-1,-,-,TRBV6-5,CASSPGRHAQFF,TGTGCCAGCAGTCCAGGGCGCCATGCGCAGTTCTTC
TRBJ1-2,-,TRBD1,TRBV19,CASRDRGEIYGYTF,TGTGCCAGTAGAGACAGGGGGGAAATCTATGGCTACACCTTC
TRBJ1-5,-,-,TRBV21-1,CASSRRGQPQHF,TGTGCCAGCAGCCGAAGGGGTCAGCCCCAGCATTTT
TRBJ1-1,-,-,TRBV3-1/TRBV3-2,CASSQDPGVNTEAFF,TGTGCCAGCAGCCAAGATCCAGGGGTGAACACTGAAGCTTTCTTT
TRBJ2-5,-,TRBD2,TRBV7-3,CASSVRGTSGQETQYF,TGTGCCAGCAGCGTAAGAGGGACTAGCGGTCAAGAGACCCAGTACTTC
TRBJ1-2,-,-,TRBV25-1,CASTPAGVTGGYTF,TGTGCCAGCACCCCAGCCGGGGTAACGGGGGGCTACACCTTC
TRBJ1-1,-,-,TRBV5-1,CASSLAQLKNTEAFF,TGCGCCAGCAGCTTGGCCCAACTGAAGAACACTGAAGCTTTCTTT
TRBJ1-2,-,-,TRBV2,CASKGDNRANYGYTF,TGTGCCAGCAAGGGGGATAACAGGGCTAACTATGGCTACACCTTC
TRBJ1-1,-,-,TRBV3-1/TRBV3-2,CASRAGQGTEAFF,TGTGCCAGCAGAGCAGGGCAGGGGACTGAAGCTTTCTTT
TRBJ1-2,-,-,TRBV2,CASSEDSGDNYGYTF,TGTGCCAGCAGTGAAGATTCGGGGGATAACTATGGCTACACCTTC
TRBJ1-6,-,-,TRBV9,CASSVGGGNNSPLHF,TGTGCCAGCAGCGTAGGTGGGGGGAATAATTCACCCCTCCACTTT
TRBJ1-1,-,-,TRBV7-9,CASSYSRATSNTEAFF,TGTGCCAGCAGCTATTCCAGGGCTACGTCGAACACTGAAGCTTTCTTT
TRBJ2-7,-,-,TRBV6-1,CASSEAGVLWYEQYF,TGTGCCAGCAGTGAAGCCGGGGTGCTCTGGTACGAGCAGTACTTC
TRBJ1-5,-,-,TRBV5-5,CASSLARVGNQPQHF,TGTGCCAGCAGCTTGGCGAGGGTAGGCAATCAGCCCCAGCATTTT
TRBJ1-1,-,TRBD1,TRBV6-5,CASSSTGGSEAFF,TGTGCCAGCAGTTCAACAGGGGGGAGTGAAGCTTTCTTT
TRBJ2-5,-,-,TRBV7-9,CASSLESGKETQYF,TGTGCCAGCAGCTTAGAATCCGGGAAGGAGACCCAGTACTTC
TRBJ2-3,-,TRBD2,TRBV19,CASSTSGGSTDTQYF,TGTGCCAGTAGTACCAGCGGGGGATCCACAGATACGCAGTATTTT
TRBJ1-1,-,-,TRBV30,CASYRAMNTEAFF,TGTGCCTCCTACAGGGCCATGAACACTGAAGCTTTCTTT
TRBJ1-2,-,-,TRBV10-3,CAISEAGGNSLYGYTF,TGTGCCATCAGTGAGGCGGGGGGGAACAGCCTCTATGGCTACACCTTC
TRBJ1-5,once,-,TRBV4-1,CASSQVPVLQPQHF,TGCGCCAGCAGCCAAGTTCCGGTCCTTCAGCCCCAGCATTTT
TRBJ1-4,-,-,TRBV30,CAWSVRGRANEKLFF,TGTGCCTGGAGTGTGCGGGGAAGGGCTAATGAAAAACTGTTTTTT
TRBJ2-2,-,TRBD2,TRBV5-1,CASRNPGLTNTGELFF,TGCGCCAGCAGAAACCCGGGACTAACGAACACCGGGGAGCTGTTTTTT
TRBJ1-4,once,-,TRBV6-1,CASSERWEARGLFF,TGTGCCAGCAGTGAACGATGGGAGGCGAGAGGGCTGTTTTTT
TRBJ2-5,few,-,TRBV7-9,CASSSRGVGETQYF,TGTGCCAGCAGCTCCAGGGGGGTCGGGGAGACCCAGTACTTC
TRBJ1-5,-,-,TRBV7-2,CASSQLTGYGNQPQHF,TGTGCCAGCAGCCAATTAACAGGGTATGGCAATCAGCCCCAGCATTTT
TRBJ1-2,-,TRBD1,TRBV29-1,CSVRQGDYGYTF,TGCAGCGTTCGACAGGGCGACTATGGCTACACCTTC
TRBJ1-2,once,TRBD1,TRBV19,CASSQRQGGVGYTF,TGTGCCAGTAGTCAGCGACAGGGTGGTGTTGGCTACACCTTC
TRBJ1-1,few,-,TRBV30,CAWNFRRDTEAFF,TGTGCCTGGAACTTTCGGAGGGACACTGAAGCTTTCTTT
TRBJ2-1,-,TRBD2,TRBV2,CASSGSRGGQFF,TGTGCCAGCAGTGGGTCGCGGGGGGGGCAGTTCTTC
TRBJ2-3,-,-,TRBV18,CASCRREDTQYF,TGTGCCAGCTGTAGGAGGGAAGATACGCAGTATTTT
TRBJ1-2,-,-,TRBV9,CASSVDGHYGYTF,TGTGCCAGCAGCGTAGATGGCCACTATGGCTACACCTTC
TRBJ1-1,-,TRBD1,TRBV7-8,CASSLGDRNTEAFF,TGTGCCAGCAGCTTAGGGGACAGGAACACTGAAGCTTTCTTT
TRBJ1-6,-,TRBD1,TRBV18,CASSPTGVGSPLHF,TGTGCCAGCTCACCCACAGGGGTAGGTTCACCCCTCCACTTT
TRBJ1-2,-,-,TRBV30,CASTRDTAYGYTF,TGTGCCTCCACTCGGGACACAGCCTATGGCTACACCTTC
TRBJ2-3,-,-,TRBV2,CASSVTRYTDTQYF,TGTGCCAGCAGTGTTACCAGGTACACAGATACGCAGTATTTT
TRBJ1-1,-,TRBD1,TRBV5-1,CASRRTGKNTEAFF,TGCGCCAGCAGGCGGACAGGGAAGAACACTGAAGCTTTCTTT
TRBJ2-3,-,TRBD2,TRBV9,CASSASGTSYDTQYF,TGTGCCAGCAGCGCCTCCGGGACTAGTTATGATACGCAGTATTTT
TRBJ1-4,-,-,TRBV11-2,CASSFRGTNEKLFF,TGTGCCAGCAGCTTTAGGGGAACTAATGAAAAACTGTTTTTT
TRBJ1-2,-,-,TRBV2,CASRPTSGYTF,TGTGCCAGCAGACCGACAAGTGGCTACACCTTC
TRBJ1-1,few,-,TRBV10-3,CAISSQGLNTEAFF,TGTGCCATCAGTTCTCAGGGGTTGAACACTGAAGCTTTCTTT